This T cell receptor (beta chain) was documented in a study of OX40 agonist ivuxolimab in advanced cancers. At the level of the study: Six ivuxolimab dose levels, 0.01 to 10 mg/kg, were given intravenously every 2 weeks. Broader study findings: Averaging showed that CD8+ T cells had more expanded clones than CD4+ did.

This CDR3 is built from 17 residues. The germline V gene has CDR1 SEHNR and CDR2 FQNEAQ (reference sequence). V was pared by 6 bases and J by 0 bases, with 11 bases of the junction left unmatched. Individuals having autoimmune disease history or systemic immunosuppression were not enrolled. The repertoire was sequenced with immunoSEQ multiplex PCR; TCRdb's copy has only in-frame clones and lacks some. The sample includes around 11,000 clones, approximately 80% of them seen just once. A remark on this clone: Its antigen is as yet unknown.

V usage is TRBV7-9 and J usage is TRBJ2-3; 8 bases are shared with TRBD1. The sequences come from CD4+ or CD8+ T cells sorted from blood, collected in a trial of the OX40 agonist ivuxolimab. This clonotype originated in an adult with an advanced solid tumor such as melanoma, head and neck, liver or kidney cancer. Here the CDR3 DNA reads TGTGCCAGCAGTAAACAGGGGGGCGGGATAAGCACAGATACGCAGTATTTT. Translated: CASSKQGGGISTDTQYF. Based on the CDR3 plus reference TRBV7-9 and TRBJ2-3, the full variable domain is DTGVSQNPRHKITKRGQNVTFRCDPISEHNRLYWYRQTLGQGPEFLTYFQNEAQLEKSRLLSDRFSAERPKGSFSTLEIQRTEQGDSAMYLCASSKQGGGISTDTQYFGPGTRLTVL.